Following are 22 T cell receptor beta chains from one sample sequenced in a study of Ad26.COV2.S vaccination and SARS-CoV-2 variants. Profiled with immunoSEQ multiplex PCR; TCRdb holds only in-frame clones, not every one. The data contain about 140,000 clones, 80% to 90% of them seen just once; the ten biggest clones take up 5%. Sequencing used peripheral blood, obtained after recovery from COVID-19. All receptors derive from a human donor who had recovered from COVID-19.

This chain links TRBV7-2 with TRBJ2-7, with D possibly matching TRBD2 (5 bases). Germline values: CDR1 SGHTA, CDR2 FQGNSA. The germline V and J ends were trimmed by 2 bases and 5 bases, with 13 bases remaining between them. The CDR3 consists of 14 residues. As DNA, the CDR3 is TGTGCCAGCAGCTTATCCGGGGTTATCAACGAGCAGTACTTC. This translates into CASSLSGVINEQYF.

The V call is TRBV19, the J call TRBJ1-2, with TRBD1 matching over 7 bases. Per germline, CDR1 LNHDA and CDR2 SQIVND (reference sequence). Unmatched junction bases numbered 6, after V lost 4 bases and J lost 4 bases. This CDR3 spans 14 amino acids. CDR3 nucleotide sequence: TGTGCCAGTAGTACCCACCGGGACAGCTATGGCTACACCTTC. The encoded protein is CASSTHRDSYGYTF.

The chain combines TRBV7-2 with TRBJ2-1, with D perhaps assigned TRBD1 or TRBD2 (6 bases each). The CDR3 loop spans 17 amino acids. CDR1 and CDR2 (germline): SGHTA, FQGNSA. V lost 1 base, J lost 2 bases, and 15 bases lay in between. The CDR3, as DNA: TGTGCCAGCAGCTTAGGGAGGGGGGCATCGGCCTACAATGAGCAGTTCTTC. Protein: CASSLGRGASAYNEQFF.

The CDR3 loop reads CASSLVSGGPDEQYF. For the CDR3, the DNA is TGCGCCAGCAGCTTGGTTTCGGGGGGACCGGACGAGCAGTACTTC. The chain carries TRBV5-1 and TRBJ2-7; TRBD2 matches 7 bases. The CDR3 sequence is 15 residues long. Germline values: CDR1 SGHRS, CDR2 YFSETQ. J lost 5 bases, V lost 0 bases, and 8 bases had no gene match. Full variable domain (outside the CDR3, taken from reference TRBV5-1 and TRBJ2-7): KAGVTQTPRYLIKTRGQQVTLSCSPISGHRSVSWYQQTPGQGLQFLFEYFSETQRNKGNFPGRFSGRQFSNSRSEMNVSTLELGDSALYLCASSLVSGGPDEQYFGPGTRLTVT.

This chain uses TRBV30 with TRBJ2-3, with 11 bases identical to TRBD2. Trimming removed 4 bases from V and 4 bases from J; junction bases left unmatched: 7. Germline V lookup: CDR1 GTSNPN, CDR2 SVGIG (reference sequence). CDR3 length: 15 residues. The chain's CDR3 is CAWTSLAGVADTQYF. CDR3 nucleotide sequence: TGTGCCTGGACCTCACTAGCGGGGGTTGCAGATACGCAGTATTTT.

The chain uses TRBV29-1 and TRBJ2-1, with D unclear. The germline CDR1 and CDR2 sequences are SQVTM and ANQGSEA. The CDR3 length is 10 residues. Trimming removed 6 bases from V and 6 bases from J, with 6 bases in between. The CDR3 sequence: CSVNPNEQFF. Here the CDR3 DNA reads TGCAGCGTAAACCCCAATGAGCAGTTCTTC.

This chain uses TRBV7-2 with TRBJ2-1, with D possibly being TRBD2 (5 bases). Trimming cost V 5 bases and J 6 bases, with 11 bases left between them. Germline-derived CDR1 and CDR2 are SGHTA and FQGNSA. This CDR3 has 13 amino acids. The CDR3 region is CASSVWEFNEQFF. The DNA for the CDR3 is TGTGCCAGCAGCGTGTGGGAGTTCAATGAGCAGTTCTTC. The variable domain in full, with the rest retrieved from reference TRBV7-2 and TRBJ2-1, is GAGVSQSPSNKVTEKGKDVELRCDPISGHTALYWYRQSLGQGLEFLIYFQGNSAPDKSGLPSDRFSAERTGGSVSTLTIQRTQQEDSAVYLCASSVWEFNEQFFGPGTRLTVL.

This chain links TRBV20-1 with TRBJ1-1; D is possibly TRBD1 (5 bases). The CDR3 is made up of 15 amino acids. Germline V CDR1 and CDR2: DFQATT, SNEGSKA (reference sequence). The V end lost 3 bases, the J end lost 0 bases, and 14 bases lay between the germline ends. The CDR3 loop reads CSASLGGTVNTEAFF. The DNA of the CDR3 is TGCAGTGCTAGTCTTGGAGGGACGGTGAACACTGAAGCTTTCTTT.

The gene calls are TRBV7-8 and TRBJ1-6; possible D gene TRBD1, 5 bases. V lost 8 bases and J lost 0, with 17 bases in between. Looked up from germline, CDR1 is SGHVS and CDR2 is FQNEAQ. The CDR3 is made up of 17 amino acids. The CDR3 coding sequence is TGTGCCAGCCACTTAGGGGCCAGTGGCTCCTATAATTCACCCCTCCACTTT. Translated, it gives CASHLGASGSYNSPLHF.

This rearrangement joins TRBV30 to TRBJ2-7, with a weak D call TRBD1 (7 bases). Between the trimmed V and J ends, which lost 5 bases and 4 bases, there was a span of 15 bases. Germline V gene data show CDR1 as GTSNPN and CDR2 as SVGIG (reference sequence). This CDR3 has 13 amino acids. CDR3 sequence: CAWQGDSIYEQYF. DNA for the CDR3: TGTGCCTGGCAGGGGGACTCCATATACGAGCAGTACTTC.

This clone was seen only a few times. This CDR3 reads CASSLTDRGDYGYTF. The CDR3 nucleotides are TGCGCCAGCAGTCTGACAGACAGGGGTGACTATGGCTACACCTTC. The J gene is TRBJ1-2, the V gene TRBV4-1; TRBD1 agrees at 8 bases. J gave up 3 bases and V 6 bases, and 9 bases lay outside the gene matches. CDR3 length equals 15 residues. Germline V CDR1 and CDR2: MGHRA, YSYEKL.

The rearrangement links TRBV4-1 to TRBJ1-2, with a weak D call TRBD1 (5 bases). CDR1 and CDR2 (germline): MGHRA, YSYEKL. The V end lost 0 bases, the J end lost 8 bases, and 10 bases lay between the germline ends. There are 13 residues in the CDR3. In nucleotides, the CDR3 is TGCGCCAGCAGCCAAGATCTCCCAGGGGGCTACACCTTC. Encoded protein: CASSQDLPGGYTF.

CDR3 region: CASSSPSTDTQYF. The CDR3 coding sequence is TGTGCCAGCTCATCCCCTAGCACAGATACGCAGTATTTT. The chain is built from TRBV18 and TRBJ2-3, with D unresolved. The germline V and J ends were trimmed by 5 bases and 0 bases, with 6 bases remaining between them. The CDR3 runs to 13 residues. Germline V CDR1 and CDR2: KGHSH, LQKENI.

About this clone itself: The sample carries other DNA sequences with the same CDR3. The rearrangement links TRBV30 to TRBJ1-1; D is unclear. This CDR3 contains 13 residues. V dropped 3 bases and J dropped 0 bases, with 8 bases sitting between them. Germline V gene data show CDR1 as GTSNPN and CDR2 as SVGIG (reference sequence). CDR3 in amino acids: CAWRVSMNTEAFF. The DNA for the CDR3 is TGTGCCTGGAGAGTTAGTATGAACACTGAAGCTTTCTTT.

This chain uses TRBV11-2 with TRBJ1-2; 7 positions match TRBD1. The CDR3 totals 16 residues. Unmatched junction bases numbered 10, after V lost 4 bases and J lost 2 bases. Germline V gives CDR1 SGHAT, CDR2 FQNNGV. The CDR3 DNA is TGTGCCAGCAGCTCCTTCCAGGGGGGATCAAACTATGGCTACACCTTC. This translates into CASSSFQGGSNYGYTF. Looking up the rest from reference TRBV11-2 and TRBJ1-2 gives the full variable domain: EAGVAQSPRYKIIEKRQSVAFWCNPISGHATLYWYQQILGQGPKLLIQFQNNGVVDDSQLPKDRFSAERLKGVDSTLKIQPAKLEDSAVYLCASSSFQGGSNYGYTFGSGTRLTVV.

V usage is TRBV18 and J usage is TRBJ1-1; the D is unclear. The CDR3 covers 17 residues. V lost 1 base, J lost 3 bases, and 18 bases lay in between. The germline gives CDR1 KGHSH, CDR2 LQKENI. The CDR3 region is CASSPLNAGFRDTEAFF. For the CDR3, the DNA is TGTGCCAGCTCACCACTGAATGCCGGGTTCCGGGACACTGAAGCTTTCTTT.

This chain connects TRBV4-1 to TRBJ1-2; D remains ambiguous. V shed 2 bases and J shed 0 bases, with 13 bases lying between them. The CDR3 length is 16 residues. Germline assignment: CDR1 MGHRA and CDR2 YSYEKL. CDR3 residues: CASSQPREGSNYGYTF. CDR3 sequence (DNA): TGCGCCAGCAGCCAACCTAGGGAAGGTTCTAACTATGGCTACACCTTC.

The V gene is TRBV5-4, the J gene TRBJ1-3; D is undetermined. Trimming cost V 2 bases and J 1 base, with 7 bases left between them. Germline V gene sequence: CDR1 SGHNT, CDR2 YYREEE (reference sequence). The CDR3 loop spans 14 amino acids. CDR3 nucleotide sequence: TGTGCCAGCAGCTTTTCCGGGTCTGGAAACACCATATATTTT. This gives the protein CASSFSGSGNTIYF.

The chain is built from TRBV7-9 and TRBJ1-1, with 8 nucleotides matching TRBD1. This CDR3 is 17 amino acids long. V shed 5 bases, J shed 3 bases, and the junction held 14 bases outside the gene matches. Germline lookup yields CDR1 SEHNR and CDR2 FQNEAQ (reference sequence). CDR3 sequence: CASSIQQGAGFHTEAFF. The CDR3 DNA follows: TGTGCCAGCAGCATACAGCAGGGGGCCGGGTTCCACACTGAAGCTTTCTTT.

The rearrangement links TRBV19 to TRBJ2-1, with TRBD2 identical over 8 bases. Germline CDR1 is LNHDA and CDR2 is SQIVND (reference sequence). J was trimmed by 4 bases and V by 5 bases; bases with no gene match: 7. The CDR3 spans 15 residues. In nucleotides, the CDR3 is TGTGCCAGTAGTCGTAGCGGGGAGCCGTACAATGAGCAGTTCTTC. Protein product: CASSRSGEPYNEQFF.

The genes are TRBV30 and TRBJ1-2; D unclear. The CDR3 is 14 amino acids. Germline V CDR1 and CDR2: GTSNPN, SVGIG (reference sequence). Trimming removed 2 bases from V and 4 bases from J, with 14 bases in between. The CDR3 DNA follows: TGTGCCTGGAGTACTTATGGGGTGGGCTATGGCTACACCTTC. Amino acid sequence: CAWSTYGVGYGYTF. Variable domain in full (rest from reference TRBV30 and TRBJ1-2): SQTIHQWPATLVQPVGSPLSLECTVEGTSNPNLYWYRQAAGRGLQLLFYSVGIGQISSEVPQNLSASRPQDRQFILSSKKLLLSDSGFYLCAWSTYGVGYGYTFGSGTRLTVV.

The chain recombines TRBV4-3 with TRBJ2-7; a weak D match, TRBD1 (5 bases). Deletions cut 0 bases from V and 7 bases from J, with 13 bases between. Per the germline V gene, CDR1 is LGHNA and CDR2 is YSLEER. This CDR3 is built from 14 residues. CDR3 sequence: CASSQDMTAGEQYF. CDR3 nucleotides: TGCGCCAGCAGCCAAGATATGACGGCAGGGGAGCAGTACTTC.